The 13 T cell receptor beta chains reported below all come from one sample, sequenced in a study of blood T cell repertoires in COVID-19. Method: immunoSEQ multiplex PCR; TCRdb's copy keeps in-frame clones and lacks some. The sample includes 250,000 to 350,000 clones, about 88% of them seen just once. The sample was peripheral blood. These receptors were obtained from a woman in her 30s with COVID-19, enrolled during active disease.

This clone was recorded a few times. CDR3 in amino acids: CACKTGVGEKLFF. The CDR3 DNA reads TGTGCCTGCAAGACAGGGGTCGGTGAAAAACTGTTTTTT. The chain uses TRBV30 and TRBJ1-4; 8 bases match TRBD1. From germline, CDR1 is GTSNPN and CDR2 SVGIG (reference sequence). V gave up 6 bases and J gave up 7 bases; unmatched junction bases: 7. The CDR3 runs 13 residues.

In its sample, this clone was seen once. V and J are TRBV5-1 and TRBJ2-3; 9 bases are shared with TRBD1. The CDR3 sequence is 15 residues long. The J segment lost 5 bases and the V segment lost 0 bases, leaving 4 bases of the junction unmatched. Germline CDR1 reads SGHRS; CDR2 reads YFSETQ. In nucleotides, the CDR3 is TGCGCCAGCAGCTTGGAGGGACAGGGAGGAGATACGCAGTATTTT. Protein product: CASSLEGQGGDTQYF.

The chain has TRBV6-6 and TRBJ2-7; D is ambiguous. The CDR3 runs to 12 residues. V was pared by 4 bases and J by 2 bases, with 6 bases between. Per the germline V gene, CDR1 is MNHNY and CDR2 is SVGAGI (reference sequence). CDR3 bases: TGTGCCAGCAGTTCGGGTACCTACGAGCAGTACTTC. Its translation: CASSSGTYEQYF.

CDR3 protein: CASSSGGADTEAFF. DNA for the CDR3: TGTGCCAGCAGTTCTGGGGGGGCGGACACTGAAGCTTTCTTT. The chain employs TRBV6-5 and TRBJ1-1; D perhaps matches TRBD1 (6 bases). With 4 bases removed from V and 3 bases from J, the gap between germline ends came to 12 bases. Germline V gives CDR1 MNHEY, CDR2 SVGAGI. CDR3 length: 14 amino acids.

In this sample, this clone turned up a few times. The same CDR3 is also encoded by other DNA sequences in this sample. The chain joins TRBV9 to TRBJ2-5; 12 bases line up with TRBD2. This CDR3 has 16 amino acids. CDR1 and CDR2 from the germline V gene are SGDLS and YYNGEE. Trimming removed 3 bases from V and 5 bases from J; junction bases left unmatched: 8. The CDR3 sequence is CASSAEETSGSETQYF. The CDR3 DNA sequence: TGTGCCAGCAGCGCCGAGGAGACTAGCGGGAGTGAGACCCAGTACTTC.

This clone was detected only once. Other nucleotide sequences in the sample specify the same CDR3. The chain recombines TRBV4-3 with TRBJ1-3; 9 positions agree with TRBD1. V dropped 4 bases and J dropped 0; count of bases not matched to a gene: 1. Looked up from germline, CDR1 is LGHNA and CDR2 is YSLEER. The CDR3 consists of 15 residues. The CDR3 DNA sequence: TGCGCCAGCAGCCCGGGACAGGGCTCTGGAAACACCATATATTTT. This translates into CASSPGQGSGNTIYF.

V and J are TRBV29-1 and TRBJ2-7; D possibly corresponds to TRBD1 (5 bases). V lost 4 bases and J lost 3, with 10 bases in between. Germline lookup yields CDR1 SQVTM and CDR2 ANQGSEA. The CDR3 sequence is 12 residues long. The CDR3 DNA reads TGCAGCGTTGGGGTCAGGGACTACGAGCAGTACTTC. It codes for CSVGVRDYEQYF.

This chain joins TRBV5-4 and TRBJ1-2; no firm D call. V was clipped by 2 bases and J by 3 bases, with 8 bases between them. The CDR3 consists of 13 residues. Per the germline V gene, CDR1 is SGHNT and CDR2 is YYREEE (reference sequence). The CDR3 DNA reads TGTGCCAGCAGCTTTTCCCGGGACTATGGCTACACCTTC. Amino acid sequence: CASSFSRDYGYTF.

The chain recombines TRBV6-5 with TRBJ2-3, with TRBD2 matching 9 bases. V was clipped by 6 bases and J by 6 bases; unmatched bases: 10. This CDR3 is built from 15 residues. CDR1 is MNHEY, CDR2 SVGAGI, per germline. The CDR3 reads CASRRPGGRADTQYF. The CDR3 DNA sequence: TGTGCCAGCAGGAGGCCCGGCGGGAGGGCGGATACGCAGTATTTT.

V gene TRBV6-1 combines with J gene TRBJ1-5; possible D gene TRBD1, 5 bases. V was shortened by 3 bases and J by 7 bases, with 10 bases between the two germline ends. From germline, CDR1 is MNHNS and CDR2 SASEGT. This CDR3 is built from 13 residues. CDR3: CASSEGREQPQHF. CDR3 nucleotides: TGTGCCAGCAGTGAGGGCAGGGAACAGCCCCAGCATTTT.

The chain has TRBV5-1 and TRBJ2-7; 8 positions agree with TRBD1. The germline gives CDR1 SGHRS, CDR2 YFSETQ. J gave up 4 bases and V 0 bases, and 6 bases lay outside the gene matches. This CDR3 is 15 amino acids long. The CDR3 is CASSLESGGWYEQYF. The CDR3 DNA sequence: TGCGCCAGCAGCTTGGAGTCAGGGGGCTGGTACGAGCAGTACTTC. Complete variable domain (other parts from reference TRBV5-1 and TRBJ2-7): KAGVTQTPRYLIKTRGQQVTLSCSPISGHRSVSWYQQTPGQGLQFLFEYFSETQRNKGNFPGRFSGRQFSNSRSEMNVSTLELGDSALYLCASSLESGGWYEQYFGPGTRLTVT.

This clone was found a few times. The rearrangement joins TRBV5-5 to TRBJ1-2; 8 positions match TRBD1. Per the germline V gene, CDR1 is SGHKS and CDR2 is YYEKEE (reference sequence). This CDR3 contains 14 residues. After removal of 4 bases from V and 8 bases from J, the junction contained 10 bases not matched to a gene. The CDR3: CASSTSQGAGGYTF. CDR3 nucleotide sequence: TGTGCCAGCAGCACCTCCCAGGGGGCTGGAGGCTACACCTTC.

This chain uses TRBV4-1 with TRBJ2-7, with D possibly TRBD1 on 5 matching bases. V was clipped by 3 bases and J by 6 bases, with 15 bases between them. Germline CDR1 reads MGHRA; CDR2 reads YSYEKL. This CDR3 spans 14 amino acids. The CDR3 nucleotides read TGCGCCAGCAGCCACGAAGAAGGGGCGTTCGAGCAGTACTTC. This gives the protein CASSHEEGAFEQYF.